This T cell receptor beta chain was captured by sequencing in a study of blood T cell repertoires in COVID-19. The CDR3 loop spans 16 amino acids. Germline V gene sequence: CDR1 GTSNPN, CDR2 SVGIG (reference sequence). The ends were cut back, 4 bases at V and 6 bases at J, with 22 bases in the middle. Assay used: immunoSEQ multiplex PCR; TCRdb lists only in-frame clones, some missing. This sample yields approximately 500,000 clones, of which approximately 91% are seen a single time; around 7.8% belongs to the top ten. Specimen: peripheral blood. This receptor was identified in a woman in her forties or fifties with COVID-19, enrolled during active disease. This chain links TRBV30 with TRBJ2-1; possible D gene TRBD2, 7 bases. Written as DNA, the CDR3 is TGTGCCTGGAAATATCAGGCGGGGGCGTCCAGCAATGAGCAGTTCTTC. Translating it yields CAWKYQAGASSNEQFF.